Listed below are T cell receptor beta chains from one sample, sequenced in a study of blood T cell repertoires in COVID-19. Repertoires were generated with immunoSEQ multiplex PCR, while TCRdb's copy carries only in-frame clones and drops some. Among roughly 200,000 clones, roughly 86% were seen once, and the ten largest hold less than 4.5%. The sequenced sample consisted of PBMCs or T cells enriched from blood (not recorded which). The source is a woman aged 25-40 years with acute COVID-19. The CDR3 runs from the conserved cysteine through the conserved F or W. Each record gives: J gene, D gene, V gene, clone size, CDR3 protein, CDR3 DNA. D genes are given only for firm matches. For some rows the clone size is stated as once, few or many, or as a class when expanded; others skip it.

j_gene: TRBJ2-3; d_gene: TRBD2; v_gene: TRBV4-2; abundance: .; CDR3aa: CASSPTTSGVPDTQYF; CDR3nt: TGTGCCAGCAGCCCCACGACTAGCGGGGTCCCAGATACGCAGTATTTT
j_gene: TRBJ2-7; d_gene: .; v_gene: TRBV29-1; abundance: once; CDR3aa: CSCLGGSSYEQYF; CDR3nt: TGCAGCTGTTTAGGAGGGAGCTCCTACGAGCAGTACTTC
j_gene: TRBJ2-2; d_gene: TRBD2; v_gene: TRBV7-2; abundance: .; CDR3aa: CASSLEWGTSVTGELFF; CDR3nt: TGTGCCAGCAGCCTTGAGTGGGGGACTAGCGTCACCGGGGAGCTGTTTTTT
j_gene: TRBJ2-7; d_gene: TRBD2; v_gene: TRBV28; abundance: .; CDR3aa: CASSPSSGGYEQYF; CDR3nt: TGTGCCAGCAGCCCCAGTTCGGGGGGCTACGAGCAGTACTTC
j_gene: TRBJ2-6; d_gene: .; v_gene: TRBV28; abundance: .; CDR3aa: CASSPTGSGANVLTF; CDR3nt: TGTGCCAGCAGTCCTACAGGTTCCGGGGCCAACGTCCTGACTTTC
j_gene: TRBJ2-1; d_gene: TRBD1; v_gene: TRBV13; abundance: .; CDR3aa: CASTPPGTGDNEQFF; CDR3nt: TGTGCCAGCACCCCGCCTGGGACAGGGGATAATGAGCAGTTCTTC
j_gene: TRBJ1-6; d_gene: TRBD1; v_gene: TRBV5-1; abundance: .; CDR3aa: CASRAGTGFSYNSPLHF; CDR3nt: TGCGCCAGCAGAGCCGGGACAGGGTTTTCCTATAATTCACCCCTCCACTTT
j_gene: TRBJ1-1; d_gene: .; v_gene: TRBV9; abundance: .; CDR3aa: CASSVASHSTEAFF; CDR3nt: TGTGCCAGCAGCGTAGCAAGCCACAGCACTGAAGCTTTCTTT
j_gene: TRBJ2-1; d_gene: TRBD2; v_gene: TRBV4-1; abundance: once; CDR3aa: CASSQGGVIYNEQFF; CDR3nt: TGCGCCAGCAGCCAGGGGGGGGTAATCTACAATGAGCAGTTCTTC
j_gene: TRBJ1-4; d_gene: .; v_gene: TRBV9; abundance: .; CDR3aa: CASSPREGSFNEKLFF; CDR3nt: TGTGCCAGCAGCCCACGGGAAGGCAGCTTTAATGAAAAACTGTTTTTT
j_gene: TRBJ2-5; d_gene: .; v_gene: TRBV5-1; abundance: .; CDR3aa: CASSLGGNVETQYF; CDR3nt: TGCGCCAGCAGCTTGGGAGGGAATGTGGAGACCCAGTACTTC
j_gene: TRBJ1-5; d_gene: .; v_gene: TRBV27; abundance: .; CDR3aa: CASSSTRTVMLPQHF; CDR3nt: TGTGCCAGCAGTTCCACTCGGACAGTTATGCTGCCCCAGCATTTT
j_gene: TRBJ1-1; d_gene: .; v_gene: TRBV30; abundance: .; CDR3aa: CAWSVRYATEAFF; CDR3nt: TGTGCCTGGAGTGTACGGTATGCCACTGAAGCTTTCTTT
j_gene: TRBJ1-2; d_gene: TRBD1; v_gene: TRBV27; abundance: .; CDR3aa: CASSLRTGARGYTF; CDR3nt: TGTGCCAGCAGTTTAAGAACAGGGGCGCGGGGCTACACCTTC
j_gene: TRBJ1-1; d_gene: TRBD1; v_gene: TRBV9; abundance: few; CDR3aa: CASSATGLSEAFF; CDR3nt: TGTGCCAGCAGCGCGACAGGGTTATCTGAAGCTTTCTTT
j_gene: TRBJ2-3; d_gene: TRBD2; v_gene: TRBV9; abundance: .; CDR3aa: CASSVAGGFLDTQYF; CDR3nt: TGTGCCAGCAGCGTAGCGGGGGGGTTCTTGGATACGCAGTATTTT
j_gene: TRBJ2-3; d_gene: .; v_gene: TRBV5-6; abundance: .; CDR3aa: CASSRLPGKDTQYF; CDR3nt: TGTGCCAGCAGCCGTTTACCAGGGAAAGATACGCAGTATTTT
j_gene: TRBJ2-4; d_gene: TRBD1; v_gene: TRBV9; abundance: once; CDR3aa: CASSPQAGQGTDIQYF; CDR3nt: TGTGCCAGCAGCCCTCAAGCCGGACAGGGGACGGACATTCAGTACTTC
j_gene: TRBJ1-6; d_gene: TRBD1; v_gene: TRBV5-1; abundance: .; CDR3aa: CASHRDRGNSPLHF; CDR3nt: TGCGCCTCTCACCGGGACAGGGGGAATTCACCCCTCCACTTT
j_gene: TRBJ1-2; d_gene: .; v_gene: TRBV20-1; abundance: .; CDR3aa: CSATSGTF; CDR3nt: TGCAGTGCCACATCCGGGACCTTC
j_gene: TRBJ2-5; d_gene: TRBD1; v_gene: TRBV7-9; abundance: .; CDR3aa: CASSQRQGAKETQYF; CDR3nt: TGTGCCAGCAGCCAACGACAGGGGGCTAAAGAGACCCAGTACTTC
j_gene: TRBJ1-6; d_gene: .; v_gene: TRBV5-4; abundance: .; CDR3aa: CASSSGTNNSPLHF; CDR3nt: TGTGCCAGCAGCTCCGGGACAAATAATTCACCCCTCCACTTT
j_gene: TRBJ1-2; d_gene: .; v_gene: TRBV7-9; abundance: .; CDR3aa: CASSFQDYGYTF; CDR3nt: TGTGCCAGCAGCTTCCAGGACTATGGCTACACCTTC
j_gene: TRBJ2-3; d_gene: .; v_gene: TRBV5-1; abundance: .; CDR3aa: CASSLDQGVPTDTQYF; CDR3nt: TGCGCCAGCAGCTTGGATCAAGGAGTTCCAACAGATACGCAGTATTTT
j_gene: TRBJ2-3; d_gene: .; v_gene: TRBV29-1; abundance: .; CDR3aa: CSVEGQGLADTQYF; CDR3nt: TGCAGCGTTGAAGGGCAGGGATTGGCAGATACGCAGTATTTT
j_gene: TRBJ2-7; d_gene: TRBD2; v_gene: TRBV2; abundance: .; CDR3aa: CASETLAGAFSLVYEQYF; CDR3nt: TGTGCCAGCGAAACCCTAGCGGGGGCATTCTCTTTAGTCTACGAGCAGTACTTC
j_gene: TRBJ1-4; d_gene: .; v_gene: TRBV7-9; abundance: .; CDR3aa: CASSLGGADEKLFF; CDR3nt: TGTGCCAGCAGCTTAGGGGGCGCGGATGAAAAACTGTTTTTT
j_gene: TRBJ1-2; d_gene: .; v_gene: TRBV27; abundance: few; CDR3aa: CASSPISTVRGGYTF; CDR3nt: TGTGCCAGCAGTCCCATCTCGACAGTGCGTGGCGGCTACACCTTC
j_gene: TRBJ1-2; d_gene: .; v_gene: TRBV7-6; abundance: .; CDR3aa: CASRMGANYGYTF; CDR3nt: TGTGCCAGCCGAATGGGAGCTAACTATGGCTACACCTTC
j_gene: TRBJ1-3; d_gene: TRBD1; v_gene: TRBV2; abundance: few; CDR3aa: CASSDRDRGNTIYF; CDR3nt: TGTGCCAGCAGCGACCGGGACAGGGGGAACACCATATATTTT
j_gene: TRBJ2-3; d_gene: .; v_gene: TRBV15; abundance: few; CDR3aa: CATSRSLRGDTQYF; CDR3nt: TGTGCCACCAGCAGAAGTCTTCGGGGAGATACGCAGTATTTT
j_gene: TRBJ2-7; d_gene: TRBD1; v_gene: TRBV19; abundance: .; CDR3aa: CASSMGTGTNEQYF; CDR3nt: TGTGCCAGTAGTATGGGGACAGGGACTAATGAGCAGTACTTC
j_gene: TRBJ2-3; d_gene: TRBD1; v_gene: TRBV19; abundance: .; CDR3aa: CASRDRGGTDTQYF; CDR3nt: TGTGCCAGTCGGGACAGGGGTGGCACAGATACGCAGTATTTT
j_gene: TRBJ2-2; d_gene: .; v_gene: TRBV7-9; abundance: .; CDR3aa: CASSPYLGEDGELFF; CDR3nt: TGTGCCAGCAGCCCATACCTAGGGGAGGACGGGGAGCTGTTTTTT
j_gene: TRBJ2-7; d_gene: .; v_gene: TRBV27; abundance: .; CDR3aa: CASSQIQGPYEQYF; CDR3nt: TGTGCCAGCAGTCAAATACAGGGCCCCTACGAGCAGTACTTC
j_gene: TRBJ1-5; d_gene: .; v_gene: TRBV27; abundance: .; CDR3aa: CASSSHYRRREQPQHF; CDR3nt: TGTGCCAGCAGTTCACACTACAGGAGGAGGGAACAGCCCCAGCATTTT
j_gene: TRBJ2-3; d_gene: TRBD1; v_gene: TRBV10-1; abundance: once; CDR3aa: CASSEGGTGLDTQYF; CDR3nt: TGCGCCAGCAGTGAAGGGGGGACAGGGCTAGATACGCAGTATTTT
j_gene: TRBJ1-6; d_gene: .; v_gene: TRBV5-1; abundance: .; CDR3aa: CASATSGTLNSPLHF; CDR3nt: TGCGCCAGCGCTACTAGCGGAACGTTGAATTCACCCCTCCACTTT
j_gene: TRBJ2-1; d_gene: .; v_gene: TRBV7-6; abundance: .; CDR3aa: CASSPKAGFPNNEQFF; CDR3nt: TGTGCCAGCAGCCCAAAAGCAGGGTTCCCGAACAATGAGCAGTTCTTC
j_gene: TRBJ2-7; d_gene: TRBD1; v_gene: TRBV6-6; abundance: .; CDR3aa: CASRTGQVSYEQYF; CDR3nt: TGTGCCAGCAGGACCGGACAGGTATCCTACGAGCAGTACTTC
j_gene: TRBJ2-7; d_gene: TRBD2; v_gene: TRBV11-2; abundance: .; CDR3aa: CASSLTSGGTYEQYF; CDR3nt: TGTGCCAGCAGCTTGACTAGCGGGGGTACCTACGAGCAGTACTTC
j_gene: TRBJ1-3; d_gene: .; v_gene: TRBV6-5; abundance: .; CDR3aa: CASSYPGSQGGNTIYF; CDR3nt: TGTGCCAGCAGTTACCCCGGTAGCCAGGGAGGAAACACCATATATTTT
j_gene: TRBJ1-5; d_gene: .; v_gene: TRBV28; abundance: .; CDR3aa: CASSSYLLGHSNQPQHF; CDR3nt: TGTGCCAGCAGCTCCTACTTACTGGGACACAGCAATCAGCCCCAGCATTTT
j_gene: TRBJ1-6; d_gene: .; v_gene: TRBV6-2/TRBV6-3; abundance: .; CDR3aa: CASSYPPTGFYNSPLHF; CDR3nt: TGTGCCAGCAGTTACCCACCTACAGGATTCTATAATTCACCCCTCCACTTT